A single T cell receptor (beta chain) is shown here with its context. V was cut by 1 base and J by 4 bases, with 1 base left in between. Germline CDR1 DFQATT, CDR2 SNEGSKA (reference sequence). The CDR3 runs to 10 residues. Sequencing used immunoSEQ multiplex PCR; TCRdb keeps in-frame clones, though not all of them. The table records about 50,000 clones, approximately 95% of them present only once. These data are taken from a study of human thymus T cells. No fixed cell number was used; all available blood leukocytes supplied DNA. The rearrangement uses TRBV20-1 and TRBJ2-5; D is unresolved. The sequence was obtained from a girl under three years old with a congenital heart defect but otherwise immunologically healthy. What was sequenced was blood. This chain's CDR3 is CSARVETQYF. CDR3 sequence (DNA): TGCAGTGCTAGAGTAGAGACCCAGTACTTC.